Below are 16 T cell receptor beta chains sequenced from a single sample in a study of T cells expressing NK-cell markers. TCRdb reprocessed the 5' RACE reads, keeping one entry per CDR3 protein, no DNA. The sample totals 350,000 to 450,000 distinct CDR3 sequences; its top ten clones hold under 6.5%. Sequencing was carried out using blood T cells: a sorted CD56 or NKG2C T cell subset, CD4+ or CD8+ T cells, or bulk PBMC T cells (not recorded which). The receptors derive from a man aged 18-69 years in good health.

The V and J genes are TRBV9 and TRBJ1-2; TCRdb's D call of TRBD1 is untestable without DNA. CDR3 size: 15 residues. Germline values: CDR1 SGDLS, CDR2 YYNGEE. CDR3 in amino acids: CASSVGGSSNYGYTF. The full variable domain, with the rest looked up from reference TRBV9 and TRBJ1-2, is DSGVTQTPKHLITATGQRVTLRCSPRSGDLSVYWYQQSLDQGLQFLIQYYNGEERAKGNILERFSAQQFPDLHSELNLSSLELGDSALYFCASSVGGSSNYGYTFGSGTRLTVV.

The V gene is TRBV27, the J gene TRBJ2-1. In germline, CDR1 is MNHEY, CDR2 SMNVEV (reference sequence). This CDR3 has 14 residues. The CDR3: CASSLSPLGNEQFF.

This rearrangement joins TRBV2 to TRBJ2-2; with no DNA, the TCRdb D assignment of TRBD2 cannot be verified. Germline V lookup: CDR1 SNHLY, CDR2 FYNNEI. The CDR3 totals 14 residues. The CDR3 sequence: CASRDSLAAGELFF.

The V call is TRBV11-3, the J call TRBJ2-3; TCRdb picks TRBD1, but there is no DNA to check that call. This CDR3 comprises 17 residues. Germline V gene sequence: CDR1 SGHNT, CDR2 YENEEA. The CDR3 loop is CASSLGPRRPSTDTQYF.

J is TRBJ2-5 and V is TRBV23-1; checking the TCRdb D call of TRBD1 is not possible without DNA. Being an ORF, TRBV23-1 has a function that is uncertain. This CDR3 contains 15 residues. The CDR3 reads CASSPPWGQQETQYF.

The CDR3 sequence is CASSLRRARETQYF. V is TRBV5-1 and J is TRBJ2-5; the TRBD2 assignment by TCRdb is unverifiable without DNA. The CDR3 loop spans 14 amino acids. Germline CDR1 and CDR2: SGHRS and YFSETQ.

This CDR3 reads CSARRGVGVKNTEAFF. V is TRBV20-1 and J is TRBJ1-1; TCRdb selects TRBD1, and the lack of DNA leaves this call unchecked. Germline V gives CDR1 DFQATT, CDR2 SNEGSKA (reference sequence). There are 16 residues in the CDR3.

The chain recombines TRBV12-3 or TRBV12-4 with TRBJ2-2; TCRdb lists TRBD1, though no DNA is available to test this call. The length of the CDR3 is 15 residues. CDR3 amino acids: CASSFLGQTTGELFF.

The chain couples TRBV6-1 to TRBJ1-2. This CDR3 contains 14 residues. Germline values: CDR1 MNHNS, CDR2 SASEGT. This CDR3 reads CASGGLAGADGYTF.

The rearrangement links TRBV19 to TRBJ1-2; TCRdb lists TRBD1, though no DNA is available to test this call. Looked up from germline, CDR1 is LNHDA and CDR2 is SQIVND (reference sequence). The CDR3 runs to 14 residues. CDR3 loop: CASTDRDHIYGYTF. Looking up the rest from reference TRBV19 and TRBJ1-2 gives the full variable domain: DGGITQSPKYLFRKEGQNVTLSCEQNLNHDAMYWYRQDPGQGLRLIYYSQIVNDFQKGDIAEGYSVSREKKESFPLTVTSAQKNPTAFYLCASTDRDHIYGYTFGSGTRLTVV.

V is TRBV7-8 and J is TRBJ2-5. Germline lookup yields CDR1 SGHVS and CDR2 FQNEAQ. CDR3 length: 13 amino acids. The CDR3 protein is CASSPDHRGTQYF.

The chain employs TRBV19 and TRBJ2-3; the D call from TCRdb, TRBD2, cannot be confirmed without DNA. Per the germline V gene, CDR1 is LNHDA and CDR2 is SQIVND (reference sequence). There are 15 residues in the CDR3. CDR3 protein: CASSANPPGTDTQYF.

The chain combines TRBV6-1 with TRBJ1-2; absent DNA, TCRdb's TRBD1 call cannot be checked. Germline loops: CDR1 MNHNS, CDR2 SASEGT. This CDR3 is 14 amino acids long. This CDR3 reads CASSPREAFLGYTF.

The chain recombines TRBV11-2 with TRBJ2-1; TCRdb indicates TRBD1, and absent DNA this call remains unverified. This CDR3 spans 16 amino acids. Germline CDR1 is SGHAT and CDR2 is FQNNGV. The CDR3 sequence is CASSSWGGTGYNEQFF.

This sequence joins TRBV15 and TRBJ1-2. This CDR3 comprises 14 residues. CDR1 LNHNV and CDR2 YYDKDF come from the germline V gene (reference sequence). The CDR3 reads CATSRDHVGYGYTF.

This chain connects TRBV19 to TRBJ2-3; TCRdb calls TRBD2, which cannot be checked without DNA. The CDR3 loop spans 16 amino acids. Germline assignment: CDR1 LNHDA and CDR2 SQIVND (reference sequence). CDR3 loop: CASSTIAGSSTDTQYF.